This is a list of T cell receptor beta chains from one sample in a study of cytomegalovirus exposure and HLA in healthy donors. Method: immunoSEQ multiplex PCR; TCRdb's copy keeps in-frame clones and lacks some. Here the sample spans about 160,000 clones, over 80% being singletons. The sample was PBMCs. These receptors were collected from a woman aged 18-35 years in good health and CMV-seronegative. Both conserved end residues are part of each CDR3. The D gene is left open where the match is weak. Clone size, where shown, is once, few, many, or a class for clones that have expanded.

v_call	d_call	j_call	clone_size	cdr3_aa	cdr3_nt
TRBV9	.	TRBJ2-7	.	CASSVGTASYEQYF	TGTGCCAGCAGCGTAGGGACAGCTTCCTACGAGCAGTACTTC
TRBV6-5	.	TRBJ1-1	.	CASSLGGVMNTEAFF	TGTGCCAGCAGTTTAGGGGGAGTCATGAACACTGAAGCTTTCTTT
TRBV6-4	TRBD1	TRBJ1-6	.	CASSEDRGRSPLHF	TGTGCCAGCAGTGAGGACAGGGGGCGATCACCCCTCCACTTT
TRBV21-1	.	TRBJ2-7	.	CASSGGQLAYEQYF	TGTGCCAGCAGCGGTGGACAGTTAGCCTACGAGCAGTACTTC
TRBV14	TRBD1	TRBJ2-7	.	CASSLGTGRGYEQYF	TGTGCCAGCAGCCTCGGGACAGGGAGAGGCTACGAGCAGTACTTC
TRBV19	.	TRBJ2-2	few	CASSFGPYTGELFF	TGTGCCAGTAGTTTTGGGCCCTACACCGGGGAGCTGTTTTTT
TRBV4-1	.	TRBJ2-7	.	CASSQDRGISYEQYF	TGCGCCAGCAGCCAAGACAGGGGAATCTCCTACGAGCAGTACTTC
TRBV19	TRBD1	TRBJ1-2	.	CASSQQGAGVAGYTF	TGTGCCAGTAGCCAACAGGGGGCGGGAGTGGCTGGCTACACCTTC
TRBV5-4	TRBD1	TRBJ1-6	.	CASRGDRASPLHF	TGTGCCAGCAGGGGGGACAGGGCTTCACCCCTCCACTTT
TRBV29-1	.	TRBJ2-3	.	CSVDLGAGTDTQYF	TGCAGCGTCGACTTGGGGGCCGGCACAGATACGCAGTATTTT
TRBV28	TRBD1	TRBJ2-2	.	CASSRPGTGDTGELFF	TGTGCCAGCAGTCGACCCGGGACAGGGGACACCGGGGAGCTGTTTTTT
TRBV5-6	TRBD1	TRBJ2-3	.	CASSNDRVDSTDTQYF	TGTGCCAGCAGCAACGACAGGGTTGATAGCACAGATACGCAGTATTTT
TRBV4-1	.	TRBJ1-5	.	CASSQNSNSNQPQHF	TGCGCCAGCAGCCAAAACAGTAATAGCAATCAGCCCCAGCATTTT
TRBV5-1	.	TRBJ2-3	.	CASRPQPGLLTDTQYF	TGCGCCAGCAGGCCTCAACCGGGACTCCTAACAGATACGCAGTATTTT
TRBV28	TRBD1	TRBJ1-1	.	CASSPGQSNTEAFF	TGTGCCAGCAGCCCGGGACAGTCGAACACTGAAGCTTTCTTT
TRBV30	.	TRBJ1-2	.	CAWSPDLYYGYTF	TGTGCCTGGAGCCCTGACTTATACTATGGCTACACCTTC
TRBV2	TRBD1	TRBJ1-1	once	CASSRQGAGTEAFF	TGTGCCAGCAGTAGACAGGGGGCCGGCACTGAAGCTTTCTTT
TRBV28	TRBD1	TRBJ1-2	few	CASSSYFEGQYGYTF	TGTGCCAGCAGTTCCTACTTTGAGGGACAGTATGGCTACACCTTC
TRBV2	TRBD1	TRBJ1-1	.	CASGGQGLKNTEAFF	TGTGCCAGCGGCGGACAGGGCCTTAAGAACACTGAAGCTTTCTTT
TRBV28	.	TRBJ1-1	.	CATQPTGWALRDTEAFF	TGTGCCACCCAACCCACGGGTTGGGCCTTGAGGGACACTGAAGCTTTCTTT
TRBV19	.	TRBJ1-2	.	CASRSRDTRDGYTF	TGTGCCAGTAGATCCCGGGACACCAGGGATGGCTACACCTTC
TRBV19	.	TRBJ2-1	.	CASSTGAGRAYNEQFF	TGTGCCAGTAGTACAGGGGCAGGGAGAGCCTACAATGAGCAGTTCTTC
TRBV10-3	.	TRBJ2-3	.	CAISRQGTDTQYF	TGTGCCATCAGTAGGCAGGGCACAGATACGCAGTATTTT
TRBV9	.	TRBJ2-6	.	CASSSAGANVLTF	TGTGCCAGCAGCTCGGCTGGGGCCAACGTCCTGACTTTC
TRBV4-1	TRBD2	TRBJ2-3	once	CASSQGLRLAGGSDTQYF	TGCGCCAGCAGCCAAGGCCTTCGACTAGCGGGGGGCTCAGATACGCAGTATTTT
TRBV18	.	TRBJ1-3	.	CASSPPSYTIYF	TGTGCCAGCTCACCCCCATCATACACCATATATTTT
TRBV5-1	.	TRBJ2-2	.	CASSLASSANTGELFF	TGCGCCAGCAGCTTGGCCTCCAGCGCGAACACCGGGGAGCTGTTTTTT
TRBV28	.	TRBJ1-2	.	CASSPNYRARGYTF	TGTGCCAGCAGTCCAAACTACAGGGCCAGAGGCTACACCTTC
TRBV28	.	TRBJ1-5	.	CASSSSIVGGGHF	TGTGCCAGCAGTTCCTCCATCGTAGGGGGTGGGCATTTT
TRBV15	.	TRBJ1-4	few	CATSRDGDWEKLFF	TGTGCCACCAGCAGAGACGGGGACTGGGAAAAACTGTTTTTT
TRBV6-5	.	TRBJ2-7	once	CASRTLYEQYF	TGTGCCAGCAGAACCCTATACGAGCAGTACTTC
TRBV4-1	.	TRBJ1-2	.	CASSHLGGGSGYTF	TGCGCCAGCAGCCACCTGGGTGGGGGGAGCGGCTACACCTTC
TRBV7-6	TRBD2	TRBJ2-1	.	CASSLEWRGAGNEQFF	TGTGCCAGCAGCTTAGAGTGGCGGGGGGCCGGCAATGAGCAGTTCTTC
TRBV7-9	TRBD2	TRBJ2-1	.	CASSFVPGLTKNEQFF	TGTGCCAGCAGCTTCGTACCGGGACTAACAAAAAATGAGCAGTTCTTC
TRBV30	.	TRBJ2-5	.	CAWSRSSRKETQYF	TGTGCCTGGAGCCGGAGTTCGAGGAAAGAGACCCAGTACTTC
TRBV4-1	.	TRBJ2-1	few	CASSQDWTSYNEQFF	TGCGCCAGCAGCCAAGATTGGACTTCCTACAATGAGCAGTTCTTC
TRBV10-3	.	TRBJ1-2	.	CAISPGGNYGYTF	TGTGCCATCAGTCCGGGAGGTAACTATGGCTACACCTTC
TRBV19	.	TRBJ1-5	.	CASSGGTVSNQPQHF	TGTGCCAGTAGTGGAGGGACTGTTAGCAATCAGCCCCAGCATTTT
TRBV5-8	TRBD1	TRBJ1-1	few	CASSLGGGPMNTEAFF	TGTGCCAGCAGCTTAGGAGGGGGCCCCATGAACACTGAAGCTTTCTTT
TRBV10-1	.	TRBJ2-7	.	CASSEQGQYEQYF	TGCGCCAGCAGTGAACAGGGCCAGTACGAGCAGTACTTC
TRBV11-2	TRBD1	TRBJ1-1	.	CASKVGTGALNTEAFF	TGTGCCAGCAAGGTCGGGACAGGGGCATTGAACACTGAAGCTTTCTTT
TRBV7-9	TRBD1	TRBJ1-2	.	CASSPRQGPGNYGYTF	TGTGCCAGCAGCCCCCGACAGGGCCCTGGAAACTATGGCTACACCTTC
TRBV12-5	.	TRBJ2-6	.	CASGLVLLGGHLANVLTF	TGTGCTAGTGGTTTGGTACTCTTAGGGGGTCACCTGGCCAACGTCCTGACTTTC
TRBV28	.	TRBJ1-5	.	CASSLRQSRNQPQHF	TGTGCCAGCAGTTTACGACAGAGCCGCAATCAGCCCCAGCATTTT
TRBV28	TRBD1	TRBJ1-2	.	CASSPINPGGGYGYTF	TGTGCCAGCAGCCCAATAAACCCAGGGGGCGGCTATGGCTACACCTTC
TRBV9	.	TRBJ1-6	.	CASGGGLEVSPLHF	TGTGCCAGCGGGGGGGGCCTGGAGGTATCGCCCCTCCACTTT
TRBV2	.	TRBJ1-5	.	CASSDSSSSNQPQHF	TGTGCCAGCAGTGATTCTTCCTCGAGCAATCAGCCCCAGCATTTT
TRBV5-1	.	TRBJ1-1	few	CASSVGQMNTEAFF	TGCGCCAGCAGTGTAGGACAAATGAACACTGAAGCTTTCTTT
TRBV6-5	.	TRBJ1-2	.	CASSSRMRGYTF	TGTGCCAGCAGTTCTAGGATGCGTGGCTACACCTTC
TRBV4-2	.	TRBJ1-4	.	CASSQDRGIANEKLFF	TGTGCCAGCAGCCAAGATCGGGGAATCGCTAATGAAAAACTGTTTTTT
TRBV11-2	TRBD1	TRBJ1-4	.	CASSQRTGAEKLFF	TGTGCCAGCAGCCAACGGACAGGGGCTGAAAAACTGTTTTTT
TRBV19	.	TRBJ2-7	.	CASSIGRVAGMNEQYF	TGTGCCAGTAGTATAGGAAGAGTAGCAGGGATGAATGAGCAGTACTTC
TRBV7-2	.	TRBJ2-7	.	CASSLQGYEQYF	TGTGCCAGCAGCTTACAGGGTTACGAGCAGTACTTC